This note documents a single T cell receptor beta chain sequence. Its antigen is unidentified. The data belong to a study of T cell responses to AZD1222 COVID-19 vaccine. Pooled in the analysis were second doses at about 4 or about 12 weeks. Sequencing was performed with immunoSEQ multiplex PCR; in TCRdb, only in-frame clones are kept and a portion is missing. Of tens of thousands of clones detected, approximately 85% appear once; the ten largest clones hold under 11%. Study outcomes and limitations: Following two doses of AZD1222, Spike-specific TCR breadth and depth rose. Recipients of AZD1222 seropositive at baseline numbered only 6 or 7.

The origin of this receptor is an adult who received the AZD1222 COVID-19 vaccine. The material was peripheral blood, obtained 28 days after the second AZD1222 dose.

Here the CDR3 DNA reads TGTGCCAGCAGTCGACAGGGAAACTATGGCTACACCTTC. It is translated as CASSRQGNYGYTF. The chain couples TRBV6-5 to TRBJ1-2; 7 bases align to TRBD1. This CDR3 has 13 residues. The germline V gene has CDR1 MNHEY and CDR2 SVGAGI. J was trimmed by 2 bases and V by 5 bases; bases with no gene match: 2.